Reported below is one TCR beta chain. What it binds is unknown. The sample belongs to a study of shared clonotypes between healthy human individuals. Into CD45RA+ naive and CD45RA-negative memory subsets, the CD4+ cells were split. Trimming took 4 bases from V and 6 from J, leaving 12 bases between them. Germline V gene sequence: CDR1 MNHEY, CDR2 SVGAGI. The CDR3 consists of 14 residues. Produced via immunoSEQ multiplex PCR; TCRdb's table is partial and in-frame only. Of over 1.4 million clones in the sample, roughly 97% were seen once. Study-level points and caveats: Around 5% was the fraction of naive CD4 clonotypes found shared across several donors. When compared with the clonotypes that were shared by all four sorted-subset donors, the non-shared clonotypes turned out to have lower generation probabilities. Researchers found naive subsets generally carried larger estimated richness than memory subsets.

The sequencing input was naive CD4+ T cells sorted from blood. Subset denoted: CD45RA+ positively selected. The receptor was isolated from a man aged 25 to 40 in good health. This chain joins TRBV6-5 and TRBJ2-2; the D gene could be TRBD1 or TRBD2 (5 bases each). CDR3 sequence reads: CASSSPGAPGELFF. Written as DNA, the CDR3 is TGTGCCAGCAGTTCCCCCGGGGCCCCCGGGGAGCTGTTTTTT.